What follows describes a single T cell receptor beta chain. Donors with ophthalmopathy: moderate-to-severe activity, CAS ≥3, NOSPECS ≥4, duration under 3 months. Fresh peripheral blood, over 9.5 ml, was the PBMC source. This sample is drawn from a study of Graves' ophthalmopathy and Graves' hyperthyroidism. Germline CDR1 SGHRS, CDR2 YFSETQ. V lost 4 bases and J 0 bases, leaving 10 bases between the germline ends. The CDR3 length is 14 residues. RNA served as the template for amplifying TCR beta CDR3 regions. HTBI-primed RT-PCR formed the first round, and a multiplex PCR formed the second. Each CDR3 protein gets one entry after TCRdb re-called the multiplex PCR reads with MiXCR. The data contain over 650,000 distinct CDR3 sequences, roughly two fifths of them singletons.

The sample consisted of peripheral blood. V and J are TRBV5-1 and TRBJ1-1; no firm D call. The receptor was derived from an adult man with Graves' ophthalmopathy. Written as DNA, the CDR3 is TGCGCCAGCAGCACAGACAACCTGAACACTGAAGCTTTCTTT. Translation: CASSTDNLNTEAFF.